The rows below give T cell receptor beta chains drawn from one sample of a study of T cells after yellow fever vaccination. TCRdb called the 5' RACE reads again in MiXCR, with one record for every CDR3 protein. The sample gives a few hundred thousand distinct CDR3 sequences, under 25% of which show up once; about 13% is in the top ten. Sequences were derived from PBMCs, sampled 15 days after the yellow fever booster vaccination. The receptor source for this set is a man aged 25-40 years who received the YFV17D yellow fever vaccine. Both conserved end residues are part of each CDR3. The D gene is left open where the match is weak. Only part of the rows carry a size: once, few, many, or a class if the clone is expanded.

D gene	J gene	clone size	V gene	CDR3 protein	CDR3 DNA
.	TRBJ2-1	few	TRBV6-4	CASSDSNQFNEQFF	TGTGCCAGCAGTGACTCGAATCAGTTCAATGAGCAGTTCTTC
.	TRBJ2-7	few	TRBV7-2	CASSQVAAYEQYF	TGTGCCAGCAGTCAGGTAGCGGCCTACGAGCAGTACTTC
.	TRBJ2-5	few	TRBV6-1	CASSPPGAGRETQYF	TGTGCCAGCAGTCCCCCCGGCGCAGGGCGAGAGACCCAGTACTTC
TRBD1	TRBJ1-5	.	TRBV7-8	CASSFDRVTQPQHF	TGTGCCAGCAGCTTTGACAGGGTAACTCAGCCCCAGCATTTT
.	TRBJ2-3	few	TRBV6-2/TRBV6-3	CASSYPRGLGGDTQYF	TGTGCCAGCAGTTACCCCCGCGGACTAGGGGGAGATACGCAGTATTTT
TRBD1	TRBJ2-3	.	TRBV7-8	CASSPGQGAFLTDTQYF	TGTGCCAGCAGCCCCGGACAGGGGGCCTTCCTCACAGATACGCAGTATTTT
.	TRBJ1-5	few	TRBV12-3/TRBV12-4	CASSLGGAQPQHF	TGTGCCAGCAGTTTAGGGGGGGCTCAGCCCCAGCATTTT
TRBD1	TRBJ1-5	few	TRBV10-3	CAITEDREGQPQHF	TGTGCCATCACCGAAGACAGGGAGGGTCAGCCCCAGCATTTT
TRBD1	TRBJ2-7	.	TRBV20-1	CSAHLQGAYEQYF	TGCAGTGCCCACTTACAGGGGGCCTACGAGCAGTACTTC
.	TRBJ2-1	few	TRBV28	CASSSNTGRLGTLYNEQFF	TGTGCCAGCAGCTCAAACACAGGACGACTAGGAACACTTTACAATGAGCAGTTCTTC
.	TRBJ2-7	.	TRBV7-9	CASSPAAGTSYEQYF	TGTGCCAGCAGCCCCGCCGCAGGGACTTCCTACGAGCAGTACTTC
TRBD2	TRBJ2-5	.	TRBV5-1	CASSLAAGASETQYF	TGCGCCAGCAGCTTGGCGGCGGGAGCGTCAGAGACCCAGTACTTC
.	TRBJ2-1	.	TRBV12-3/TRBV12-4	CASSHRPNNEQFF	TGTGCCAGCAGTCACAGGCCAAACAATGAGCAGTTCTTC
TRBD2	TRBJ2-1	.	TRBV6-2/TRBV6-3	CASRSRIAGGPYNEQFF	TGTGCCAGCAGATCCCGTATAGCGGGAGGACCCTACAATGAGCAGTTCTTC
.	TRBJ2-7	.	TRBV28	CASSLASSLEQYF	TGTGCCAGCAGTTTGGCGTCATCTCTGGAGCAGTACTTC
TRBD2	TRBJ2-6	.	TRBV9	CASSGGDSGSYSGANVLTF	TGTGCCAGCAGCGGGGGGGATAGCGGGAGTTACTCTGGGGCCAACGTCCTGACTTTC
TRBD1	TRBJ1-5	.	TRBV20-1	CSADRGSVNQPQHF	TGCAGTGCTGACAGGGGCTCGGTAAATCAGCCCCAGCATTTT
.	TRBJ1-2	.	TRBV7-9	CASRRTGGYTF	TGTGCCAGCAGAAGAACGGGGGGCTACACCTTC
.	TRBJ2-1	.	TRBV27	CASSAVRGDEQFF	TGTGCCAGCAGTGCCGTTCGAGGGGATGAGCAGTTCTTC
.	TRBJ1-3	.	TRBV20-1	CSAPDGQTIYF	TGCAGCGCTCCCGACGGACAGACCATATATTTT
TRBD2	TRBJ2-5	.	TRBV10-3	CAISEAGEETQYF	TGTGCCATCAGCGAAGCGGGAGAAGAGACCCAGTACTTC
.	TRBJ1-4	few	TRBV7-9	CASSLPGQSEKLFF	TGTGCCAGCAGCTTACCCGGACAGAGTGAAAAACTGTTTTTT